In its sample, the clone carrying this TCR beta chain was seen once. In the same sample, other DNA sequences code for this CDR3. This entry comes from a study of blood T cell repertoires in COVID-19. On the study more broadly: PBMCs, B-cell-depleted T cells, or T cells were the source of the cDNA or gDNA that made up the material.

Sequenced by immunoSEQ multiplex PCR; TCRdb stores in-frame clones only, minus some. In the table there are 320,000 or so clones, 75% to 90% of which are singletons. Each recovered donor of Cohort 3 presented with two negative PCRs, clearance, or symptom resolution. With 2 bases removed from V and 4 bases from J, the gap between germline ends came to 8 bases. Germline values: CDR1 SEHNR, CDR2 FQNEAQ (reference sequence). The CDR3 is 13 residues long. Specimen: PBMCs or T cells enriched from blood (not recorded which). The gene calls are TRBV7-9 and TRBJ1-1; D might be TRBD1 (5 bases). The receptor was derived from a man aged 60 to 75 who had recovered from COVID-19. This CDR3 reads CASSLSGGTEAFF. DNA of the CDR3: TGTGCCAGCAGCTTATCGGGGGGCACTGAAGCTTTCTTT.